This T cell receptor beta chain was sequenced in a study of cytomegalovirus exposure and HLA in healthy donors. For the study at large: Earlier work reported approximately 110 million unique TCR beta sequences from 150 million to 200 million T cells.

General study points: A list of approximately 160 TCR beta chains associated with cytomegalovirus was given.

V shed 7 bases and J 2 bases; nucleotides not matched to a gene: 2. Germline V gives CDR1 SGDLS, CDR2 YYNGEE. This CDR3 comprises 14 residues. Details on this clone: The antigen remains undetermined.

The PCR ran on 60 Vbeta and 13 Jbeta primers. The repertoire was sequenced with immunoSEQ multiplex PCR; TCRdb's copy has only in-frame clones and lacks some. Here the sample spans tens of thousands of clones, under 80% being singletons. V and J are TRBV9 and TRBJ2-2; 10 nucleotides align to TRBD1. The receptor comes from a man aged 25-45 years in good health and CMV-seropositive. What was sequenced was PBMCs. CDR3 region: CASGDRGNTGELFF. The CDR3 DNA reads as TGTGCCAGCGGGGACAGGGGAAACACCGGGGAGCTGTTTTTT. Full variable domain (outside the CDR3, taken from reference TRBV9 and TRBJ2-2): DSGVTQTPKHLITATGQRVTLRCSPRSGDLSVYWYQQSLDQGLQFLIQYYNGEERAKGNILERFSAQQFPDLHSELNLSSLELGDSALYFCASGDRGNTGELFFGEGSRLTVL.